This TCR beta chain emerged from a study of shared T cell receptors in the human thymus. V was cut by 5 bases and J by 9 bases, with 12 bases left in between. The V gene's germline CDR1 is MNHEY and CDR2 SMNVEV (reference sequence). CDR3 length: 12 amino acids. Profiling relied on immunoSEQ multiplex PCR, and the TCRdb table lists in-frame clones only, not all of them. The table shows around 340,000 clones, with around 93% occurring only once. Sequenced sample: thymocytes. The V call is TRBV27, the J call TRBJ2-3; D call uncertain. This TCR was sampled from a human donor. Here the CDR3 DNA reads TGTGCCAGCAGTCCTTTTGTTGGCACGCAGTATTTT. Translated, it gives CASSPFVGTQYF.